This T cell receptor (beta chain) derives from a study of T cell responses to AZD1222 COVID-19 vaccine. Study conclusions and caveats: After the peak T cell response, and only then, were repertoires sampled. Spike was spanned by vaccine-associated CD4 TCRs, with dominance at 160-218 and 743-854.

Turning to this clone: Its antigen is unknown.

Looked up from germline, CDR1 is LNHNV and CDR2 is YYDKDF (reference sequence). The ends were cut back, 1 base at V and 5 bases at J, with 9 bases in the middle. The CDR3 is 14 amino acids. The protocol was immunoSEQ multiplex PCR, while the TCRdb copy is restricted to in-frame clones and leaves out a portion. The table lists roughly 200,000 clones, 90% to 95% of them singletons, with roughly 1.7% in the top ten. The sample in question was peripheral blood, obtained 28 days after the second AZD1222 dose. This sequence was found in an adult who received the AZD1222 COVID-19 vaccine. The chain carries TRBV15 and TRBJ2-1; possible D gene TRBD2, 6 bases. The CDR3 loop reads CATSRAGGNNEQFF. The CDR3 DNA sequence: TGTGCCACCAGCAGAGCCGGGGGTAACAATGAGCAGTTCTTC.